Presented here are 3 T cell receptor beta chains from one specimen sequenced in a study of blood T cell repertoires in COVID-19. Only in-frame clones appear in the TCRdb table, and some are missing; sequencing was by immunoSEQ multiplex PCR. The table includes a few hundred thousand clones, 85% detected once. Sequenced material: peripheral blood. All receptors come from a man aged 40-55 years with acute or convalescent COVID-19.

This clone has only one observation. The CDR3 reads CSARGGTLTYNEQFF. In nucleotides, the CDR3 is TGCAGCGCCCGGGGGGGAACCCTCACCTACAATGAGCAGTTCTTC. This chain joins TRBV29-1 and TRBJ2-1; 8 bases are shared with TRBD2. Looked up from germline, CDR1 is SQVTM and CDR2 is ANQGSEA. The length of the CDR3 is 15 residues. Trimming removed 7 bases from V and 2 bases from J; junction bases left unmatched: 10.

This chain uses TRBV7-6 with TRBJ1-2; 9 bases fit TRBD1. This CDR3 has 14 amino acids. J lost 6 bases, V lost 1 base, and 3 bases had no gene match. Germline lookup yields CDR1 SGHVS and CDR2 FNYEAQ. The CDR3 is CASSLDRGLDGYTF. Here the CDR3 DNA reads TGTGCCAGCAGCTTAGACAGGGGGCTTGATGGCTACACCTTC.

The chain has TRBV9 and TRBJ1-1, with D perhaps matching TRBD1 (5 bases). The CDR3 spans 16 residues. With 2 bases removed from V and 1 base from J, the gap between germline ends came to 15 bases. CDR1 is SGDLS and CDR2 is YYNGEE in the germline V gene. This CDR3 reads CASSVGGTTSNTEAFF. CDR3 sequence (DNA): TGTGCCAGCAGCGTGGGGGGGACGACTTCGAACACTGAAGCTTTCTTT.